This TCR beta chain was obtained from a study of identical twins. The table lists this clonotype with a count of one. A much more abundant neighbour one base away suggests this may be a read error. TCRdb ran MiXCR on the 5' RACE reads and lists one entry per CDR3 protein. The sample holds a few hundred thousand distinct CDR3 sequences, more than 9% seen once. With 2 bases clipped from V and 9 bases from J, the junction kept 13 bases outside the gene matches. The CDR3 runs 17 residues. Healthy Caucasian donors formed the entire cohort. The same specimen was also included in a second study, on yellow fever vaccine responses in identical twins. This second study notes: Twins reportedly showed a vaccine T cell response that seemed partly convergent and partly personalized.

The sequence came from a woman younger than 35 in good health. The J gene is TRBJ2-1, the V gene TRBV12-3 or TRBV12-4; TRBD2 matches 10 bases. Material for sequencing was PBMCs. The DNA for the CDR3 is TGTGCCAGCAGTTTACAGGGGACTAGCGTGAGGAAACTTGAGCAGTTCTTC. Its translation is CASSLQGTSVRKLEQFF.